One sample yielded the 22 T cell receptor beta chains listed below, sequenced in a study of cytomegalovirus exposure and HLA in healthy donors. Clones were sequenced by immunoSEQ multiplex PCR, and TCRdb holds only the in-frame ones, with some missing. The sample shows roughly 260,000 clones, approximately 87% of them seen only once. The specimen sequenced was PBMCs. These receptors were obtained from a man between 18 and 29 years old in good health and CMV-seronegative.

The V gene is TRBV11-3, the J gene TRBJ2-4; 7 positions agree with TRBD1. Germline lookup yields CDR1 SGHNT and CDR2 YENEEA. V trimming: 5 bases; J trimming: 7 bases; junction bases outside the gene matches: 8. This CDR3 is 14 amino acids long. CDR3 in amino acids: CASSLPTGTNIQYF. Here the CDR3 DNA reads TGTGCCAGCAGCCTACCGACAGGGACGAACATTCAGTACTTC. The complete variable domain, with remaining parts taken from reference TRBV11-3 and TRBJ2-4, reads EAGVVQSPRYKIIEKKQPVAFWCNPISGHNTLYWYLQNLGQGPELLIRYENEEAVDDSQLPKDRFSAERLKGVDSTLKIQPAELGDSAVYLCASSLPTGTNIQYFGAGTRLSVL.

The rearrangement links TRBV11-2 to TRBJ2-5, with D possibly TRBD1 on 6 matching bases. V was pared by 5 bases and J by 4 bases, with 14 bases between. The CDR3 length is 14 residues. The germline gives CDR1 SGHAT, CDR2 FQNNGV. The CDR3 region is CASSPAWGPETQYF. DNA of the CDR3: TGTGCCAGCAGCCCTGCGTGGGGGCCAGAGACCCAGTACTTC.

This clone was recorded once. The chain employs TRBV28 and TRBJ2-7, with D possibly being TRBD2 (5 bases). Trimming pared 7 bases from V and 4 bases from J, leaving 20 bases between. CDR3 length: 15 residues. Germline loops: CDR1 MDHEN, CDR2 SYDVKM. Here the CDR3 reads CASTLGSGSGYEQYF. In nucleotides, the CDR3 is TGTGCCAGCACCCTCGGGTCGGGATCGGGGTACGAGCAGTACTTC.

J is TRBJ2-5 and V is TRBV7-2; 9 bases are shared with TRBD2. V was clipped by 5 bases and J by 5 bases; unmatched bases: 9. CDR3 length equals 15 residues. Germline values: CDR1 SGHTA, CDR2 FQGNSA. CDR3 sequence (DNA): TGTGCCAGCAGCCGTGCTAGCGGGGAGGGGGAGACCCAGTACTTC. This gives the protein CASSRASGEGETQYF.

The chain joins TRBV5-1 to TRBJ2-1, with a possible D match to TRBD1 (6 bases). Germline V lookup: CDR1 SGHRS, CDR2 YFSETQ. CDR3 length: 14 residues. V was shortened by 3 bases and J by 4 bases, with 11 bases between the two germline ends. The CDR3: CASSSDGQYNEQFF. CDR3 DNA: TGCGCCAGCAGCTCGGACGGACAGTACAATGAGCAGTTCTTC.

The chain carries TRBV28 and TRBJ2-1; 9 bases match TRBD2. Germline V gene sequence: CDR1 MDHEN, CDR2 SYDVKM. CDR3 length: 15 amino acids. V lost 3 bases and J lost 9; bases outside the gene matches: 9. The CDR3 reads CASSFQREAVGEQFF. For the CDR3, the DNA is TGTGCCAGCAGTTTTCAGCGGGAGGCGGTTGGTGAGCAGTTCTTC.

The V gene is TRBV9, the J gene TRBJ2-2; 7 bases map to TRBD1. The CDR3 has 15 amino acids. The V segment lost 4 bases and the J segment 1 base; nucleotides outside the gene matches: 4. Germline V lookup: CDR1 SGDLS, CDR2 YYNGEE. The CDR3 here is CASSLDRRNTGELFF. CDR3 coding DNA: TGTGCCAGCAGCTTGGACAGGAGGAACACCGGGGAGCTGTTTTTT.

The CDR3 loop is CASSRLLAGEYEQYF. DNA for the CDR3: TGTGCCAGCAGCCGCCTGCTAGCGGGGGAATACGAGCAGTACTTC. The chain couples TRBV6-1 to TRBJ2-7; 10 nucleotides agree with TRBD2. The germline V gene has CDR1 MNHNS and CDR2 SASEGT. Trimming cost V 6 bases and J 4 bases; bases outside gene matches: 9. This CDR3 has 15 amino acids.

This clone was seen only a few times. V usage is TRBV18 and J usage is TRBJ1-1, with D possibly being TRBD1 (5 bases). The V gene's germline CDR1 is KGHSH and CDR2 LQKENI. The CDR3 is 13 amino acids. V shed 6 bases and J shed 2 bases, with 10 bases lying between them. The CDR3 DNA sequence: TGTGCCAGCTCCCCTCAGGGTAACACTGAAGCTTTCTTT. Its translation: CASSPQGNTEAFF.

The CDR3, as DNA: TGTGCCAGCAGTGAGCCAAACAGGGACGATGGCTACACCTTC. Amino acids: CASSEPNRDDGYTF. The chain employs TRBV6-1 and TRBJ1-2; tentatively, D is TRBD1 (6 bases). Trimming shortened V by 3 bases and J by 6 bases, and 14 bases separated the two germline ends. CDR3 length equals 14 residues. In germline, CDR1 is MNHNS, CDR2 SASEGT.

Concerning this clone itself: The junction does not match germline at one end; this may be a read error. The rearrangement joins TRBV7-6 to TRBJ2-2; 12 nucleotides match TRBD2. CDR3 length equals 17 residues. Germline CDR1 and CDR2: SGHVS and FNYEAQ. CDR3 residues: CASSPQTSGGNTGGLFF. As DNA, the CDR3 is TGTGCCAGCAGCCCCCAAACTAGCGGGGGGAACACCGGGGGGCTGTTTTTT.

The chain combines TRBV4-3 with TRBJ2-5; a weak D match, TRBD2 (6 bases). CDR3 length: 17 amino acids. Trimming shortened V by 1 base and J by 4 bases, and 19 bases separated the two germline ends. Germline V gene data show CDR1 as LGHNA and CDR2 as YSLEER. CDR3 loop: CASSQGSRDRGLETQYF. CDR3 sequence (DNA): TGCGCCAGCAGCCAAGGGTCGCGGGATCGGGGGTTAGAGACCCAGTACTTC.

The rearrangement uses TRBV4-3 and TRBJ1-2, with D unclear. The CDR3 has 15 residues. V was shortened by 0 bases and J by 1 base, with 9 bases between the two germline ends. The germline CDR1 and CDR2 sequences are LGHNA and YSLEER. The CDR3 sequence is CASSQDLSINYGYTF. CDR3 sequence (DNA): TGCGCCAGCAGCCAAGATTTGTCAATTAACTATGGCTACACCTTC.

The gene calls are TRBV2 and TRBJ2-4, with a possible D match to TRBD2 (7 bases). The CDR3 loop spans 16 amino acids. CDR1 is SNHLY, CDR2 FYNNEI, per germline. The V end lost 6 bases, the J end lost 0 bases, and 15 bases lay between the germline ends. Here the CDR3 DNA reads TGTGCCAGCAGGAGAGAGGGGGGGATAGCCAAAAACATTCAGTACTTC. As protein: CASRREGGIAKNIQYF.

J is TRBJ2-2 and V is TRBV2, with D maybe TRBD2 (6 bases). Germline V gives CDR1 SNHLY, CDR2 FYNNEI. Trimming removed 7 bases from V and 2 bases from J, with 11 bases in between. The CDR3 length is 14 residues. The CDR3 DNA reads as TGTGCCAGCATGGTCGGGAGCAACACCGGGGAGCTGTTTTTT. Protein sequence: CASMVGSNTGELFF.

J is TRBJ2-5 and V is TRBV5-8; 9 nucleotides align to TRBD2. V was pared by 0 bases and J by 4 bases, with 13 bases of the junction left unmatched. The CDR3 covers 18 residues. CDR1 is SGHTS, CDR2 YDEGEE, per germline. CDR3 bases: TGTGCCAGCAGCTTGGTTCCTCCGGCTAGCGGGAAGGGAGAGACCCAGTACTTC. Its translation is CASSLVPPASGKGETQYF.

The chain combines TRBV9 with TRBJ1-1, with 7 bases fitting TRBD1. Trimming took 4 bases from V and 1 from J; bases not matched to a gene: 4. This CDR3 has 14 amino acids. The germline V gene has CDR1 SGDLS and CDR2 YYNGEE. The CDR3 region is CASSYGDRNTEAFF. CDR3 DNA sequence: TGTGCCAGCAGCTACGGGGACAGGAACACTGAAGCTTTCTTT. The entire variable domain, with the rest obtained from reference TRBV9 and TRBJ1-1, is as follows: DSGVTQTPKHLITATGQRVTLRCSPRSGDLSVYWYQQSLDQGLQFLIQYYNGEERAKGNILERFSAQQFPDLHSELNLSSLELGDSALYFCASSYGDRNTEAFFGQGTRLTVV.

This chain links TRBV4-1 with TRBJ2-2, with D unclear. V was cut by 2 bases and J by 7 bases, with 11 bases left in between. The germline V gene encodes CDR1 MGHRA and CDR2 YSYEKL. The CDR3 runs 14 residues. The CDR3: CASSQTHPVGELFF. In DNA form, the CDR3 reads TGCGCCAGCAGCCAAACTCATCCGGTCGGGGAGCTGTTTTTT.

The chain joins TRBV4-3 to TRBJ1-4; 8 positions match TRBD1. The CDR3 is 15 residues long. J was trimmed by 5 bases and V by 2 bases; bases with no gene match: 4. Germline CDR1 and CDR2: LGHNA and YSLEER. The CDR3 loop is CASSQQGAHNEKLFF. In DNA, the CDR3 is TGCGCCAGCAGCCAACAGGGGGCGCACAATGAAAAACTGTTTTTT.

This clone was counted a single time. The gene calls are TRBV5-4 and TRBJ2-3; 12 bases are shared with TRBD2. CDR1 and CDR2 from the germline V gene are SGHNT and YYREEE (reference sequence). Trimming removed 4 bases from V and 1 base from J; junction bases left unmatched: 1. The CDR3 length is 15 residues. DNA of the CDR3: TGTGCCAGCAGCCGACTAGCGGGAGGCACAGATACGCAGTATTTT. It yields the protein CASSRLAGGTDTQYF.

The J gene is TRBJ2-1, the V gene TRBV4-2; D gene uncertain. The V end lost 1 base, the J end lost 8 bases, and 9 bases lay between the germline ends. The CDR3 spans 13 residues. Germline V gene lookup returns CDR1 LGHNA and CDR2 YNFKEQ. In DNA form, the CDR3 reads TGTGCCAGCAGCCAAGTTGAGTTCGATGAGCAGTTCTTC. It is translated as CASSQVEFDEQFF.

A single count supports this clone. The rearrangement joins TRBV2 to TRBJ2-1; tentative D call: TRBD1 (6 bases). The CDR3 has 14 residues. The V and J ends lost 7 bases and 9 bases respectively, with 19 bases between them. Per the germline V gene, CDR1 is SNHLY and CDR2 is FYNNEI. The CDR3 protein is CASITGTSYGEQFF. In nucleotides, the CDR3 is TGTGCCAGCATTACCGGGACAAGCTATGGTGAGCAGTTCTTC.